A selection of T cell receptor beta chains follows, all from one sample in a study of blood T cell repertoires in COVID-19. TCRdb's table, derived via immunoSEQ multiplex PCR, lists solely in-frame clones and lacks some. The sample has approximately 230,000 clones; approximately 90% are singletons. The sample comprised PBMCs or T cells enriched from blood (not recorded which). The receptor source for this set is a woman between 25 and 40 years old who had recovered from COVID-19. The CDR3 runs from the conserved cysteine through the conserved F or W. The D gene is left open where the match is weak. Rows may omit the clone size; those that give it use once, few, many or a size class.

. | TRBJ2-3 | TRBV28 | TRBD2 | TGTGCCAGCAGTACCGCCGGACTAGCGGTTACAACAGATACGCAGTATTTT | CASSTAGLAVTTDTQYF
once | TRBJ1-1 | TRBV28 | . | TGTGCCAGCACTCCTACCTGGGGGCCCGAAGCTTTCTTT | CASTPTWGPEAFF
. | TRBJ1-2 | TRBV14 | . | TGTGCCAGCAGCCAAGATAGTAGCGGACGGAGGCATGGCTACACCTTC | CASSQDSSGRRHGYTF
. | TRBJ1-2 | TRBV7-2 | TRBD1 | TGTGCCAGCAGCTCCAACAGAGGACAGGGGGCGTGGGGCTACACCTTC | CASSSNRGQGAWGYTF
. | TRBJ2-1 | TRBV19 | TRBD1 | TGTGCCAGTAGTATAGATCCGGGACAGGTTTCCTATGAGCAGTTCTTC | CASSIDPGQVSYEQFF
. | TRBJ2-7 | TRBV24-1 | TRBD1 | TGTGCCACCAGTGATTCAGGGACAGGTCGTGAGTACTTC | CATSDSGTGREYF
. | TRBJ1-3 | TRBV9 | . | TGTGCCAGCAGCAAAGGACAGAGCTCTGGAAACACCATATATTTT | CASSKGQSSGNTIYF
. | TRBJ1-1 | TRBV4-2 | . | TGTGCCAGCAGCCAATCGGAGACAGCAATTTCGGCAGCTTTCTTT | CASSQSETAISAAFF
. | TRBJ1-2 | TRBV11-1 | . | TGTGCCAGCAGCCCCGGACTGGGCTATGGCTACACCTTC | CASSPGLGYGYTF
. | TRBJ2-5 | TRBV27 | . | TGTGCCAGCAGCGCCAGGGGAGGGGTGGCGGAGACCCAGTACTTC | CASSARGGVAETQYF
. | TRBJ1-1 | TRBV5-1 | TRBD1 | TGCGCCAGCAGCTTGGTTCCCACAGGGGAAACTGAAGCTTTCTTT | CASSLVPTGETEAFF
. | TRBJ2-5 | TRBV3-1/TRBV3-2 | . | TGTGCCAGCAGCCTTTTGGGCCGGGAGTTTGAGACCCAGTACTTC | CASSLLGREFETQYF
. | TRBJ1-5 | TRBV7-3 | . | TGTGCCAGCAGCTCGACAGGCAGCAATCAGCCCCAGCATTTT | CASSSTGSNQPQHF
. | TRBJ2-7 | TRBV3-1/TRBV3-2 | . | TGTGCCAGCAGCCAAAGAGACGGTAAAATGACTCAGTACTTC | CASSQRDGKMTQYF
. | TRBJ1-1 | TRBV6-6 | TRBD1 | TGTGCCAGCCTACACAGGGGGCTATTGGATGAAGCTTTCTTT | CASLHRGLLDEAFF
. | TRBJ1-1 | TRBV4-3 | TRBD1 | TGCGCCAGCAGCCAAGACTGGACAGGGGGGTTGGGGACCACTGAAGCTTTCTTT | CASSQDWTGGLGTTEAFF
many | TRBJ1-4 | TRBV5-6 | . | TGTGCCAGCAGCTTGTTAACAGGGATGGGAGAAAAACTGTTTTTT | CASSLLTGMGEKLFF
. | TRBJ2-7 | TRBV19 | TRBD2 | TGTGCCAGTAGTAATAGCGGGACCACCTACGAGCAGTACTTC | CASSNSGTTYEQYF
. | TRBJ1-1 | TRBV7-3 | TRBD1 | TGTGCCAGCAGCGGACAGGGGCCGGGGACTGAAGCTTTCTTT | CASSGQGPGTEAFF
. | TRBJ1-1 | TRBV29-1 | . | TGCAGCGTTGAAATGGGGGGAGCGACTGAAGCTTTCTTT | CSVEMGGATEAFF
. | TRBJ1-2 | TRBV3-1/TRBV3-2 | TRBD1 | TGCGCCAGCAGCCCCCGGGACAGCGGCTATGGCTACACCTTC | CASSPRDSGYGYTF
few | TRBJ2-7 | TRBV4-1 | TRBD2 | TGCGCCAGCAGCCGCCTACGCCCCACTAGCGGGGGCTCCTACGAGCAGTACTTC | CASSRLRPTSGGSYEQYF
. | TRBJ1-2 | TRBV19 | TRBD1 | TGTGCCAGTAGTCGGGACAGGAATATCTACACCTTC | CASSRDRNIYTF
. | TRBJ2-1 | TRBV15 | . | TGTGCCACCAGCAGAGATCCTGGAGCGGGTGAGCAGTTCTTC | CATSRDPGAGEQFF
. | TRBJ2-1 | TRBV9 | TRBD2 | TGTGCCAGCAGCCTAACCCCCGTGGTAGCGGGACGGATGAATGAGCAGTTCTTC | CASSLTPVVAGRMNEQFF
once | TRBJ2-6 | TRBV19 | TRBD1 | TGTGCCAGTAGTATGTACAGGGGGACTGGGGCCAACGTCCTGACTTTC | CASSMYRGTGANVLTF
. | TRBJ2-1 | TRBV10-3 | TRBD2 | TGTGCCATCAGTGAGCTGGGACTAGCGGGTTCCAATGAGCAGTTCTTC | CAISELGLAGSNEQFF
. | TRBJ1-1 | TRBV5-1 | TRBD1 | TGCGCCAGCAGCGGCGGGACAGGGGGCAATATGAATGAAGCTTTCTTT | CASSGGTGGNMNEAFF
. | TRBJ1-2 | TRBV28 | . | TGTGCCAGCAGCTTGGACTCTTCAGGTAGGAGCTACACCTTC | CASSLDSSGRSYTF
once | TRBJ2-7 | TRBV6-1 | . | TGTGCCAGCAGTGAAGTGGAGGGACCCTACGAGCAGTACTTC | CASSEVEGPYEQYF
. | TRBJ2-1 | TRBV11-3 | TRBD1 | TGTGCCAGCAGCTTAGTTTGGACAGGGAGGTGGGATGAGCAGTTCTTC | CASSLVWTGRWDEQFF
. | TRBJ1-1 | TRBV5-4 | TRBD1 | TGTGCCAGCAGCCCCGACAGGGGGGCCACTGAAGCTTTCTTT | CASSPDRGATEAFF
. | TRBJ1-2 | TRBV7-2 | . | TGTGCCAGCAGCTCACCCGGGGGGCGAGGTGGCTACACCTTC | CASSSPGGRGGYTF
. | TRBJ1-2 | TRBV15 | TRBD1 | TGTGCCACCAGCGCCGACAGGGAACGTGGCTACACCTTC | CATSADRERGYTF
. | TRBJ1-5 | TRBV4-2 | TRBD1 | TGTGCCAGCAGCCAAGGGACAGGGCTCCAGCCCCAGCATTTT | CASSQGTGLQPQHF
. | TRBJ1-3 | TRBV28 | . | TGTGCCAGCAGTTTAATTTCGGCAGGGGCTGGAAACACCATATATTTT | CASSLISAGAGNTIYF
few | TRBJ1-2 | TRBV24-1 | . | TGTGCCACCAGTTACCAGGATGGCTACACCTTC | CATSYQDGYTF
. | TRBJ1-6 | TRBV6-5 | . | TGTGCCAGCAGTTACTCTACAGCCAATAATTCACCCCTCCACTTT | CASSYSTANNSPLHF
once | TRBJ1-5 | TRBV19 | . | TGTGCCAGTAGTTTTCCCGCGCAGGGGAATAGCAATCAGCCCCAGCATTTT | CASSFPAQGNSNQPQHF
. | TRBJ2-7 | TRBV3-1/TRBV3-2 | . | TGTGCCAGCAGCCAAGATCCGGCCAGGGGAGACGACGAGCAGTACTTC | CASSQDPARGDDEQYF
. | TRBJ2-1 | TRBV11-3 | . | TGTGCCAGCAGCTTAGATAGTGATGAGCAGTTCTTC | CASSLDSDEQFF
. | TRBJ2-1 | TRBV7-9 | TRBD1 | TGTGCCAGCAGCTTAGAAGGCAGGGGGCCGTACAATGAGCAGTTCTTC | CASSLEGRGPYNEQFF
. | TRBJ1-2 | TRBV3-1/TRBV3-2 | TRBD1 | TGTGCCAGCAGCCAATCACGGGACAGGGTATCGAAAGGGCTAGGCTACACCTTC | CASSQSRDRVSKGLGYTF
. | TRBJ2-3 | TRBV21-1 | . | TGTGCCAGCAGCAAAGCCTTGGGAGGGACAGATACGCAGTATTTT | CASSKALGGTDTQYF
. | TRBJ1-2 | TRBV5-6 | TRBD1 | TGTGCCAGCAGAGGTTGGACAGGGATAAGCTATGGCTACACCTTC | CASRGWTGISYGYTF
. | TRBJ1-1 | TRBV12-3/TRBV12-4 | . | TGTGCCAGCAGTTTCGGAGGTTACACTGAAGCTTTCTTT | CASSFGGYTEAFF
. | TRBJ1-5 | TRBV24-1 | . | TGTGCCACCAGTGTTCGGGCGGGGGGACAAACGTATCAGCCCCAGCATTTT | CATSVRAGGQTYQPQHF
. | TRBJ2-7 | TRBV6-5 | . | TGTGCCAGCAGCCAGGGAACCCACGAGCAGTACTTC | CASSQGTHEQYF
. | TRBJ1-5 | TRBV2 | . | TGTGCCAGCAACTCAGGGCAGGGTCAGCCCCAGCATTTT | CASNSGQGQPQHF
. | TRBJ2-1 | TRBV9 | . | TGTGCCAGCAGGGGGGAGGATTCCTCCTACAATGAGCAGTTCTTC | CASRGEDSSYNEQFF
. | TRBJ1-5 | TRBV27 | TRBD1 | TGTGCCAGCAGTTCCGACAGGGGGCGCGACCAGCCCCAGCATTTT | CASSSDRGRDQPQHF
. | TRBJ1-6 | TRBV30 | . | TGTGCCTGGAGTAGCCGGGCAGGGGATTCACCCCTCCACTTT | CAWSSRAGDSPLHF
. | TRBJ2-1 | TRBV30 | TRBD2 | TGTGCCTGGAGTGTAGGGGAGGGGACTCGAAGCTCCTACAATGAGCAGTTCTTC | CAWSVGEGTRSSYNEQFF
. | TRBJ2-3 | TRBV5-4 | TRBD2 | TGTGCCAGCAGCCCCGGACTAGCGGGAGGGATCACAGATACGCAGTATTTT | CASSPGLAGGITDTQYF
. | TRBJ1-2 | TRBV28 | . | TGTGCCAGCAAAACAGGCGCGGACTATGGCTACACCTTC | CASKTGADYGYTF